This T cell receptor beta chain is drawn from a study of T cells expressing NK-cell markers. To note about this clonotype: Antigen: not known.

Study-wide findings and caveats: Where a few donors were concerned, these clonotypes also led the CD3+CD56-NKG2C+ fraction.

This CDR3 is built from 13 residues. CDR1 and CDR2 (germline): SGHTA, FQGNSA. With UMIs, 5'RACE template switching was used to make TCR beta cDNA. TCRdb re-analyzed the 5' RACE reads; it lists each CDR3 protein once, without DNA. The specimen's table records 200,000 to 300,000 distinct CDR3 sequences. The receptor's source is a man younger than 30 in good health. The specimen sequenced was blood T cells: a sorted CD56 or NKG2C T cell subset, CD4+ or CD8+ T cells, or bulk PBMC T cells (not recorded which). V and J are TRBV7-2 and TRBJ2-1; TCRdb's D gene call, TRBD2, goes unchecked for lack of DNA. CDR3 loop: CASSGTRGNEQFF.